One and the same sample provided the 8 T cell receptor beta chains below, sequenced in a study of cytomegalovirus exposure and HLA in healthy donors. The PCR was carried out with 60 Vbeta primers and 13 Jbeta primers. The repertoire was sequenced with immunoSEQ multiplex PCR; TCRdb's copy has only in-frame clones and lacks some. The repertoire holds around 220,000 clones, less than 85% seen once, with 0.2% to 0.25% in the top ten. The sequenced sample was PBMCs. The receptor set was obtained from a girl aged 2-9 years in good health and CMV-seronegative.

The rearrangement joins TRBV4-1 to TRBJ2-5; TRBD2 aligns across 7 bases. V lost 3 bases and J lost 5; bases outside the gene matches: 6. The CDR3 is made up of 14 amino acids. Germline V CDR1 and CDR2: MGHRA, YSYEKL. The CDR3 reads CASSQLRGFETQYF. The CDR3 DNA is TGCGCCAGCAGCCAGCTGCGGGGGTTTGAGACCCAGTACTTC.

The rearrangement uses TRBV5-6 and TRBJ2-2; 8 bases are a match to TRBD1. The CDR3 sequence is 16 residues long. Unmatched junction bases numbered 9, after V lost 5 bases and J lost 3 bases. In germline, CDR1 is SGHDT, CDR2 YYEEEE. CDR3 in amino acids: CASSLQRQGYTGELFF. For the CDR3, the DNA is TGTGCCAGCAGTCTCCAGAGACAGGGGTACACCGGGGAGCTGTTTTTT.

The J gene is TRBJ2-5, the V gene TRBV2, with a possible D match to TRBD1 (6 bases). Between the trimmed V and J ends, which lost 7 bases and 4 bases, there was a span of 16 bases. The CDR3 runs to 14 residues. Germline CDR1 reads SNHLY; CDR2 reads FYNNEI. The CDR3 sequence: CASKIQGSLETQYF. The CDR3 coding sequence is TGTGCCAGCAAAATACAGGGAAGCCTAGAGACCCAGTACTTC. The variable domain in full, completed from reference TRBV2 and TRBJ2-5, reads EPEVTQTPSHQVTQMGQEVILRCVPISNHLYFYWYRQILGQKVEFLVSFYNNEISEKSEIFDDQFSVERPDGSNFTLKIRSTKLEDSAMYFCASKIQGSLETQYFGPGTRLLVL.

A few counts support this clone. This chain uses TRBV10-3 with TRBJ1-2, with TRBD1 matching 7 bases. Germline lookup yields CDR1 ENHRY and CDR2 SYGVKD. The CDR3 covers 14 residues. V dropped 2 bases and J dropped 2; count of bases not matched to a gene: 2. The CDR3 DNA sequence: TGTGCCATCAGTGAGACAGGGGTAAACTATGGCTACACCTTC. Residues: CAISETGVNYGYTF.

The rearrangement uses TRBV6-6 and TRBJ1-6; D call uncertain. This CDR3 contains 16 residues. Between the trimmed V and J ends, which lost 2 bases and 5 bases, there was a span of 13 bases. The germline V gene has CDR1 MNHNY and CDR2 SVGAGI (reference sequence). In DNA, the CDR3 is TGTGCCAGCAGTTACCCCCGGAGAGACCATAATTCACCCCTCCACTTT. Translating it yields CASSYPRRDHNSPLHF.

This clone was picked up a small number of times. The CDR3 DNA reads as TGTGCCAGTAGTTGGGGACTAGCGGGGAGCTCTGGGGCCAACGTCCTGACTTTC. Its protein is CASSWGLAGSSGANVLTF. The chain employs TRBV19 and TRBJ2-6, with TRBD2 identical over 13 bases. The junction had 4 bases not matched to a gene; V was cut back by 5 bases and J by 0 bases. Per the germline V gene, CDR1 is LNHDA and CDR2 is SQIVND (reference sequence). The CDR3 length is 18 residues. The whole variable domain, remainder taken from reference TRBV19 and TRBJ2-6, is DGGITQSPKYLFRKEGQNVTLSCEQNLNHDAMYWYRQDPGQGLRLIYYSQIVNDFQKGDIAEGYSVSREKKESFPLTVTSAQKNPTAFYLCASSWGLAGSSGANVLTFGAGSRLTVL.

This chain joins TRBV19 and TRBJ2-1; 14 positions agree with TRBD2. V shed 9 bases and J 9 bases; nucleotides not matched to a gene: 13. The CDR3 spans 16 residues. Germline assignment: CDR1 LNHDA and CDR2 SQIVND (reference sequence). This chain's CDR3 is CASHAGTSGRGSEQFF. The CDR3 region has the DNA TGTGCCAGCCATGCCGGGACTAGCGGGAGAGGGAGTGAGCAGTTCTTC.

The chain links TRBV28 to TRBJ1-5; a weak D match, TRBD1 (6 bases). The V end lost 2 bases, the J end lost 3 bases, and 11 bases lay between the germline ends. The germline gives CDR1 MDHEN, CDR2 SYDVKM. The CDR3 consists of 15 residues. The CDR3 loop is CASSLRAGVNQPQHF. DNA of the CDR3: TGTGCCAGCAGTTTAAGGGCAGGGGTCAATCAGCCCCAGCATTTT.